Reported below is one TCR beta chain. The record originates from a study of blood T cell repertoires in COVID-19. About the research overall: The cDNA or gDNA used as material had been derived from T cells, B-cell-depleted T cells, or PBMCs.

This table comes from immunoSEQ multiplex PCR, and its TCRdb copy is limited to in-frame clones, with some not included. The repertoire holds 150,000 to 200,000 clones, roughly four fifths seen once, with roughly 12% in the top ten. The CDR3 consists of 16 residues. J gave up 4 bases and V 0 bases, and 7 bases lay outside the gene matches. Germline V gives CDR1 SGHNT, CDR2 YYREEE (reference sequence). The participants were between roughly 18 and 100 years old and came from about two dozen US areas. Two negative PCRs, clearance, or symptom resolution were required of recovered Cohort 3 donors. This chain uses TRBV5-4 with TRBJ1-2; TRBD1 aligns across 9 bases. The sequencing input was PBMCs or T cells enriched from blood (not recorded which). This TCR came from a man in his forties or fifties who had recovered from COVID-19. This CDR3 reads CASSLGGQGGSYGYTF. CDR3 nucleotide sequence: TGTGCCAGCAGCTTGGGGGGACAGGGCGGGAGCTATGGCTACACCTTC.